These 21 T cell receptor beta chains originate from one sample sequenced in a study of CD8+ T cells in alopecia areata. It was cDNA, reverse transcribed from extracted RNA, that served as the sequencing template. Only in-frame clones appear in the TCRdb table, and some are missing; sequencing was by immunoSEQ multiplex PCR. This sample yields some 180,000 clones, of which approximately 55% are seen a single time; less than 14% belongs to the top ten. Treatment of the sample: oral pan-JAK inhibitor, 5-10 mg twice daily. Here the sequenced sample was CD8+ T cells sorted from blood, taken at week 24, from a patient treated with tofacitinib. The receptors stem from a human donor with alopecia areata.

The J gene is TRBJ2-5, the V gene TRBV29-1; 7 bases are a match to TRBD2. The J call is uncertain, as TRBJ2-7 better fits the DNA end. This CDR3 region has 13 residues. Germline V gene sequence: CDR1 SQVTM, CDR2 ANQGSEA. CDR3 sequence (DNA): TGCAGCGTTGCCGGGGGGAAGGGTTACGAGCAGTACTTC. Its protein is CSVAGGKGYEQYF.

This chain uses TRBV5-1 with TRBJ2-5; 8 bases fit TRBD2. CDR3 length equals 13 residues. The germline V gene has CDR1 SGHRS and CDR2 YFSETQ. V dropped 0 bases and J dropped 5; count of bases not matched to a gene: 0. Here the CDR3 reads CASSLVAGETQYF. CDR3 bases: TGCGCCAGCAGCTTGGTAGCGGGGGAGACCCAGTACTTC.

Here the CDR3 reads CASSEKVPGSTDTQYF. In DNA form, the CDR3 reads TGTGCCAGCAGTGAAAAGGTTCCGGGAAGCACAGATACGCAGTATTTT. The rearrangement links TRBV2 to TRBJ2-3, with D possibly TRBD2 on 5 matching bases. CDR3 length: 16 amino acids. Germline CDR1 reads SNHLY; CDR2 reads FYNNEI. Trimming cost V 2 bases and J 0 bases, with 12 bases left between them.

This chain joins TRBV30 and TRBJ1-1; D gene ambiguous. Trimming stripped 2 bases from V and 4 bases from J, with 14 bases between. Germline V gene lookup returns CDR1 GTSNPN and CDR2 SVGIG (reference sequence). This CDR3 spans 14 amino acids. DNA for the CDR3: TGTGCCTGGAGTTCCGGAGTGGGGAGCACTGAAGCTTTCTTT. Protein product: CAWSSGVGSTEAFF.

The J gene is TRBJ2-1, the V gene TRBV4-3; weak D call: TRBD2 (7 bases). The CDR3 runs 16 residues. Germline values: CDR1 LGHNA, CDR2 YSLEER. V was clipped by 0 bases and J by 5 bases, with 14 bases between them. The CDR3 DNA follows: TGCGCCAGCAGCCAAGAACCGGGGGGCGTCGACAATGAGCAGTTCTTC. Its translation: CASSQEPGGVDNEQFF.

This chain connects TRBV30 to TRBJ1-1; perhaps TRBD1 as D (6 bases). From germline, CDR1 is GTSNPN and CDR2 SVGIG (reference sequence). Trimming left V 8 bases short and J 5 bases short, with 18 bases between. CDR3 length: 13 residues. The CDR3 nucleotides are TGTGCCAGATCTGCAGGAGGGGGTACTGAAGCTTTCTTT. Protein product: CARSAGGGTEAFF.

This clone was found a few times. The gene calls are TRBV4-3 and TRBJ1-1; unclear D gene. The CDR3 sequence is 16 residues long. Per germline, CDR1 LGHNA and CDR2 YSLEER. The V end was cut by 0 bases, the J end by 5 bases, with 16 bases between. CDR3 protein: CASSQEIAVSPTEAFF. The CDR3 nucleotides read TGCGCCAGCAGCCAAGAAATCGCAGTCTCGCCGACTGAAGCTTTCTTT.

The genes are TRBV10-2 and TRBJ2-5; TRBD1 is a possible D gene (6 bases). The germline V gene has CDR1 WSHSY and CDR2 SAAADI. V lost 3 bases to trimming and J lost 6 bases, with 20 bases between them. There are 16 residues in the CDR3. DNA of the CDR3: TGCGCCAGCAGTGACCCGGGATCTTCAGGGGTGCAGACCCAGTACTTC. Amino acids: CASSDPGSSGVQTQYF.

DNA of the CDR3: TGTGCCAGCAGTACGGGGACAGGGCGAATCGATGGCTACACCTTC. Its protein is CASSTGTGRIDGYTF. The rearrangement uses TRBV6-5 and TRBJ1-2, with 9 bases identical to TRBD1. Germline CDR1 is MNHEY and CDR2 is SVGAGI. With 5 bases clipped from V and 6 bases from J, the junction kept 10 bases outside the gene matches. The CDR3 extends over 15 amino acids.

The chain links TRBV7-9 to TRBJ1-5; TRBD1 might be the D (5 bases). Germline CDR1 and CDR2: SEHNR and FQNEAQ (reference sequence). This CDR3 region has 14 residues. The ends were cut back, 5 bases at V and 3 bases at J, with 11 bases in the middle. The CDR3 DNA reads as TGTGCCAGCAGCATTGACAGCCACAATCAGCCCCAGCATTTT. It codes for CASSIDSHNQPQHF.

This clone was seen a few times. The rearrangement uses TRBV10-2 and TRBJ2-3, with 8 bases aligning to TRBD2. The CDR3 covers 15 residues. Germline-derived CDR1 and CDR2 are WSHSY and SAAADI. Trimming removed 3 bases from V and 1 base from J; junction bases left unmatched: 3. The CDR3 DNA follows: TGCGCCAGCAGTGACCCGCGGGGGGGCACAGATACGCAGTATTTT. Amino acids: CASSDPRGGTDTQYF.

The CDR3 sequence: CASSPQRSGFSPLHF. Written as DNA, the CDR3 is TGTGCCAGCAGTCCCCAACGCAGTGGATTTTCACCCCTCCACTTT. The chain is built from TRBV6-5 and TRBJ1-6, with no clear D. CDR1 and CDR2 from the germline V gene are MNHEY and SVGAGI. CDR3 length: 15 residues. V gave up 5 bases and J gave up 9 bases, with 17 bases separating them.

The gene calls are TRBV29-1 and TRBJ2-7, with D perhaps matching TRBD1 (5 bases). The CDR3 sequence is 14 residues long. V lost 0 bases and J 1 base, leaving 10 bases between the germline ends. Germline CDR1 SQVTM, CDR2 ANQGSEA. The CDR3: CSVEDHSGSYEQYF. The CDR3 DNA follows: TGCAGCGTTGAAGATCACTCAGGGTCCTACGAGCAGTACTTC.

This rearrangement joins TRBV30 to TRBJ1-2, with 8 bases aligning to TRBD1. The CDR3 spans 12 residues. The germline CDR1 and CDR2 sequences are GTSNPN and SVGIG (reference sequence). J lost 8 bases, V lost 1 base, and 3 bases had no gene match. Here the CDR3 DNA reads TGTGCCTGGAGTGGCAGGGGGCCCGGCTACACCTTC. Translation: CAWSGRGPGYTF.

The chain carries TRBV5-1 and TRBJ2-1; 8 nucleotides line up with TRBD2. With V trimmed by 1 base and J by 7 bases, 7 bases remained unmatched. The CDR3 consists of 15 residues. CDR1 is SGHRS and CDR2 is YFSETQ in the germline V gene. The CDR3 loop reads CASSLTAGGANEQFF. The CDR3 region has the DNA TGCGCCAGCAGCTTGACGGCGGGGGGCGCAAATGAGCAGTTCTTC.

The rearrangement uses TRBV6-6 and TRBJ2-7; possible D gene TRBD1, 7 bases. CDR3 length equals 14 residues. Germline CDR1 is MNHNY and CDR2 is SVGAGI (reference sequence). The V and J ends lost 0 bases and 6 bases respectively, with 12 bases between them. CDR3: CASSYSLQGGEQYF. In DNA, the CDR3 is TGTGCCAGCAGTTACTCCCTGCAGGGGGGCGAGCAGTACTTC.

A remark on this clone: This sample also contains other DNA sequences that code for the same CDR3. V is TRBV30 and J is TRBJ2-6, with D possibly being TRBD1 or TRBD2 (5 bases each). Trimming took off 3 bases at V and 2 bases at J, with 8 bases between the two ends. The CDR3 has 14 residues. Germline V lookup: CDR1 GTSNPN, CDR2 SVGIG (reference sequence). CDR3 region: CAWSGAAGANVLTF. DNA of the CDR3: TGTGCCTGGAGCGGGGCGGCTGGGGCCAACGTCCTGACTTTC.

This clone has just a few counts. The chain recombines TRBV27 with TRBJ1-2; TRBD1 agrees at 7 bases. V lost 0 bases to trimming and J lost 4 bases; unmatched junction nucleotides: 2. The germline V gene has CDR1 MNHEY and CDR2 SMNVEV (reference sequence). This CDR3 region has 14 residues. CDR3 nucleotide sequence: TGTGCCAGCAGTTTATCAGGGACAGCCTATGGCTACACCTTC. This sequence encodes CASSLSGTAYGYTF.

The chain couples TRBV6-1 to TRBJ2-7, with 9 bases fitting TRBD1. This CDR3 spans 17 amino acids. V shed 2 bases, J shed 3 bases, and the junction held 11 bases outside the gene matches. Germline V gene data show CDR1 as MNHNS and CDR2 as SASEGT. Here the CDR3 DNA reads TGTGCCAGCAGTGAATTCTTGGGACAGGGATTAGGCTACGAGCAGTACTTC. Its protein product is CASSEFLGQGLGYEQYF.

The V and J genes are TRBV2 and TRBJ2-7; maybe TRBD1 (8 bases). Germline values: CDR1 SNHLY, CDR2 FYNNEI. This CDR3 is built from 14 residues. V lost 5 bases, J lost 2 bases, and 13 bases lay in between. The CDR3: CASSTGGEAYEQYF. The CDR3 DNA sequence: TGTGCCAGCAGTACAGGGGGGGAAGCCTACGAGCAGTACTTC.

V and J are TRBV7-8 and TRBJ2-2, with D tentatively TRBD2 (6 bases). In germline, CDR1 is SGHVS, CDR2 FQNEAQ. The CDR3 length is 14 residues. The germline V and J ends were trimmed by 5 bases and 4 bases, with 11 bases remaining between them. CDR3 protein: CASSPGGSTGELFF. The CDR3 coding sequence is TGTGCCAGCAGCCCCGGGGGTAGCACCGGGGAGCTGTTTTTT.